Here is one TCR beta chain with its context. The germline gives CDR1 MDHEN, CDR2 SYDVKM. The CDR3 spans 17 residues. The V gene end was trimmed by 2 bases and the J gene end by 7 bases; junction bases not matched to a gene: 5. TCR beta sequencing covered blood CD8+ and CD4+ T cells. Random-hexamer reverse transcription was applied to roughly 0.5 to 1 ug RNA. An immunoSEQ multiplex PCR generated amplified TCR beta CDR3 products spanning 54 Vbeta and 13 Jbeta. One entry per CDR3 protein, called by TCRdb with MiXCR from the immunoSEQ multiplex PCR reads. The sample includes 210,000 or so distinct CDR3 sequences, approximately 94% of them seen just once. The record originates from a study of CD8 T cells in Susac syndrome.

The source is a human donor with Susac syndrome. The sample consisted of CD4+ T cells from PBMCs. The rearrangement uses TRBV28 and TRBJ2-1; 16 bases line up with TRBD2. CDR3 sequence reads: CASSLLQGLAGGNEQFF. As DNA, the CDR3 is TGTGCCAGCAGTTTACTTCAGGGACTAGCGGGGGGGAATGAGCAGTTCTTC.